This entry lists 30 T cell receptor beta chains sequenced from one sample in a study of long-term antiretroviral therapy in people with HIV. The authors ran the immunoSEQ assay, v3.0, at survey level. Assay used: immunoSEQ multiplex PCR; TCRdb lists only in-frame clones, some missing. The sample holds approximately 30,000 clones; about 97% are singletons and the top ten take under 2.5%. This material consisted of unsorted PBMCs, taken 7.6 years after starting antiretroviral therapy. The receptor set was obtained from a man aged 30 to 39 with HIV.

The chain has TRBV19 and TRBJ2-7; the match to TRBD1 covers 7 bases. CDR1 and CDR2 (germline): LNHDA, SQIVND (reference sequence). The CDR3 covers 15 residues. V gave up 9 bases and J gave up 3 bases; unmatched junction bases: 14. The CDR3 DNA follows: TGTGCCAGGGACTCCAACGGGACAGACGACTACGAGCAGTACTTC. As protein: CARDSNGTDDYEQYF.

This sequence joins TRBV11-2 and TRBJ2-2, with TRBD2 identical over 8 bases. Germline V lookup: CDR1 SGHAT, CDR2 FQNNGV. This CDR3 is built from 14 residues. After removal of 1 base from V and 5 bases from J, the junction contained 0 bases not matched to a gene. The CDR3: CASSLAGGTGELFF. CDR3 DNA: TGTGCCAGCAGCTTAGCGGGAGGGACCGGGGAGCTGTTTTTT. Looking up the rest from reference TRBV11-2 and TRBJ2-2 gives the full variable domain: EAGVAQSPRYKIIEKRQSVAFWCNPISGHATLYWYQQILGQGPKLLIQFQNNGVVDDSQLPKDRFSAERLKGVDSTLKIQPAKLEDSAVYLCASSLAGGTGELFFGEGSRLTVL.

The chain is built from TRBV4-3 and TRBJ2-1, with D hard to call. Germline CDR1 is LGHNA and CDR2 is YSLEER. The CDR3 totals 14 residues. V dropped 0 bases and J dropped 7 bases, with 10 bases sitting between them. CDR3 DNA: TGCGCCAGCAGCCAAGACTCTGGTATGAATGAGCAGTTCTTC. It translates to CASSQDSGMNEQFF.

The J gene is TRBJ1-2, the V gene TRBV7-6; 9 nucleotides align to TRBD1. Germline V lookup: CDR1 SGHVS, CDR2 FNYEAQ. The CDR3 length is 13 residues. V lost 4 bases to trimming and J lost 6 bases; unmatched junction nucleotides: 3. The chain's CDR3 is CASSSGTGNGYTF. The CDR3 bases are TGTGCCAGCAGCTCCGGGACAGGGAATGGCTACACCTTC.

This sequence joins TRBV5-1 and TRBJ2-1; D could derive from TRBD1 or TRBD2 (5 bases each). The germline V gene has CDR1 SGHRS and CDR2 YFSETQ. Deletions cut 5 bases from V and 3 bases from J, with 27 bases between. This CDR3 is built from 19 residues. The CDR3 DNA sequence: TGCGCCAGCAGATTCTCCGGGACGTCCCGGTTGAAGCGCTACAATGAGCAGTTCTTC. Residues: CASRFSGTSRLKRYNEQFF.

The chain combines TRBV6-5 with TRBJ2-1; 10 nucleotides line up with TRBD1. From germline, CDR1 is MNHEY and CDR2 SVGAGI. The V and J ends lost 6 bases and 9 bases, in that order; junction bases with no gene match: 8. There are 14 residues in the CDR3. DNA of the CDR3: TGTGCCAGCAGCAGGACAGGGGGGATGGGTGAGCAGTTCTTC. Amino acids: CASSRTGGMGEQFF.

The genes are TRBV10-3 and TRBJ2-5; no definite D call. The DNA matches TRBJ2-7 better at its end, which makes the J call doubtful. This CDR3 is 12 amino acids long. Germline CDR1 is ENHRY and CDR2 is SYGVKD. Here the CDR3 DNA reads TGTGCCATCAGTGAGGCTCTTTACGAGCAGTACTTC. This codes for CAISEALYEQYF.

This clone showed up just a few times. At one of its ends the junction is not consistent with the germline gene, which may arise from a read error. CDR3 bases: TGTGCTAGCAGTTCCGACAGGGAGACTGAGCAGTTCTTC. It yields the protein CASSSDRETEQFF. The chain couples TRBV7-7 to TRBJ2-1; 7 bases map to TRBD1. The germline gives CDR1 SSHAT, CDR2 FNYEAQ (reference sequence). The CDR3 runs to 13 residues.

This chain links TRBV7-9 with TRBJ1-1, with D possibly matching TRBD1 (5 bases). The CDR3 is made up of 14 amino acids. In germline, CDR1 is SEHNR, CDR2 FQNEAQ (reference sequence). Trimming removed 6 bases at V and 1 base at J, with 12 bases between. CDR3 coding DNA: TGTGCCAGCAGGGGACTTGGGACGAACACTGAAGCTTTCTTT. Its translation: CASRGLGTNTEAFF.

This clone was seen just once. The chain is built from TRBV19 and TRBJ2-7; perhaps TRBD1 as D (5 bases). Germline values: CDR1 LNHDA, CDR2 SQIVND (reference sequence). The germline V and J ends were trimmed by 5 bases and 4 bases, with 15 bases remaining between them. The CDR3 runs 14 residues. CDR3 bases: TGTGCCAGTAGTCCTTTCGCAGGGATGTACGAGCAGTACTTC. As protein: CASSPFAGMYEQYF.

This rearrangement joins TRBV6-5 to TRBJ1-2, with D perhaps TRBD1 (6 bases). The CDR3 totals 15 residues. V was cut by 7 bases and J by 0 bases, with 15 bases left in between. Per germline, CDR1 MNHEY and CDR2 SVGAGI. CDR3 amino acids: CASTEGTSTNYGYTF. The CDR3 DNA is TGTGCCAGCACCGAAGGGACATCGACTAACTATGGCTACACCTTC.

J is TRBJ1-5 and V is TRBV4-1; no firm D call. V was trimmed by 5 bases and J by 3 bases, leaving 8 bases between them. The CDR3 covers 13 residues. The V gene's germline CDR1 is MGHRA and CDR2 YSYEKL. CDR3 nucleotide sequence: TGCGCCAGCAGCTGGAACCTCAATCAGCCCCAGCATTTT. It is translated as CASSWNLNQPQHF.

The chain carries TRBV9 and TRBJ2-1; no reliable D call. The CDR3 spans 16 residues. From germline, CDR1 is SGDLS and CDR2 YYNGEE. Trimming stripped 3 bases from V and 0 bases from J, with 13 bases between. CDR3 loop: CASSGYSVSSYNEQFF. CDR3 DNA: TGTGCCAGCAGCGGATACAGCGTGAGCTCCTACAATGAGCAGTTCTTC.

The chain couples TRBV25-1 to TRBJ2-4, with 8 bases lining up with TRBD1. The CDR3 is made up of 15 amino acids. CDR1 MGHDK and CDR2 SYGVNS come from the germline V gene. V lost 3 bases, J lost 7 bases, and 8 bases stayed unmatched. The CDR3 DNA sequence: TGTGCCAGCAGTGACTTAGACAGGGGTGGTAACATTCAGTACTTC. It codes for CASSDLDRGGNIQYF. Based on the CDR3 plus reference TRBV25-1 and TRBJ2-4, the full variable domain is EADIYQTPRYLVIGTGKKITLECSQTMGHDKMYWYQQDPGMELHLIHYSYGVNSTEKGDLSSESTVSRIRTEHFPLTLESARPSHTSQYLCASSDLDRGGNIQYFGAGTRLSVL.

The V call is TRBV7-9, the J call TRBJ1-2, with 8 bases aligning to TRBD1. This CDR3 is 16 amino acids long. Germline CDR1 and CDR2: SEHNR and FQNEAQ (reference sequence). V lost 1 base to trimming and J lost 2 bases; unmatched junction nucleotides: 6. The CDR3 loop reads CASSLGGTGTNYGYTF. DNA for the CDR3: TGTGCCAGCAGCTTAGGAGGGACAGGCACAAACTATGGCTACACCTTC.

This chain connects TRBV2 to TRBJ2-3; no clear D gene. There are 13 residues in the CDR3. Trimming cost V 9 bases and J 0 bases, with 10 bases left between them. CDR1 SNHLY and CDR2 FYNNEI come from the germline V gene. CDR3 nucleotides: TGTGCCAGGGGCGTCTCTAGCACAGATACGCAGTATTTT. This codes for CARGVSSTDTQYF.

The chain has TRBV29-1 and TRBJ1-1; 11 bases agree with TRBD1. V lost 7 bases and J lost 3; bases outside the gene matches: 10. CDR1 and CDR2 from the germline V gene are SQVTM and ANQGSEA. CDR3 length: 15 amino acids. In DNA form, the CDR3 reads TGCAGCGGAGACGGGACAGGGGGTTGGGACACTGAAGCTTTCTTT. It specifies CSGDGTGGWDTEAFF.

The genes are TRBV10-3 and TRBJ2-7; 11 nucleotides align to TRBD2. This CDR3 has 15 residues. V lost 6 bases, J lost 3 bases, and 7 bases stayed unmatched. The germline V gene has CDR1 ENHRY and CDR2 SYGVKD. CDR3 nucleotides: TGTGCCATCAGGGGAGATAGCGGGAGGGTCTACGAGCAGTACTTC. This gives the protein CAIRGDSGRVYEQYF.

The chain recombines TRBV9 with TRBJ1-4, with TRBD1 matching over 10 bases. The trim removed 2 bases at V and 6 bases at J, leaving 7 bases unmatched. The CDR3 loop spans 16 amino acids. Germline CDR1 reads SGDLS; CDR2 reads YYNGEE. The CDR3 nucleotides read TGTGCCAGCAGCGTCTCCCTAGGGACAGGGGATGAAAAACTGTTTTTT. Translating it yields CASSVSLGTGDEKLFF.

This sequence joins TRBV7-8 and TRBJ2-3; D gene uncertain. The CDR3 runs to 13 residues. The V gene lost 3 bases and the J gene lost 6 bases, with 10 bases spanning the gap. Germline V CDR1 and CDR2: SGHVS, FQNEAQ. CDR3 coding DNA: TGTGCCAGCAGCTTCCCGACGAGCGATACGCAGTATTTT. This translates into CASSFPTSDTQYF.

V usage is TRBV7-9 and J usage is TRBJ1-1, with 12 bases aligning to TRBD1. V was pared by 5 bases and J by 5 bases, with 12 bases of the junction left unmatched. The CDR3 length is 17 residues. The V gene's germline CDR1 is SEHNR and CDR2 FQNEAQ (reference sequence). The CDR3 DNA follows: TGTGCCAGCAGCCTATTGGGGGACAGGGGGCGGGGGACTGAAGCTTTCTTT. Protein sequence: CASSLLGDRGRGTEAFF.

The V call is TRBV25-1, the J call TRBJ2-2; 7 bases agree with TRBD1. The CDR3 runs 13 residues. Looked up from germline, CDR1 is MGHDK and CDR2 is SYGVNS. Trimming at V came to 6 bases and at J to 5 bases, leaving 3 bases not matched to a gene. The CDR3: CASRQGYTGELFF. The CDR3 bases are TGTGCCAGCAGACAGGGGTATACCGGGGAGCTGTTTTTT.

V usage is TRBV29-1 and J usage is TRBJ1-1, with D unresolved. Germline CDR1 is SQVTM and CDR2 is ANQGSEA. Trimming took 2 bases from V and 8 from J, leaving 15 bases between them. The CDR3 has 13 residues. The CDR3 DNA reads TGCAGCGTTGAATATCTTGTTGCGGTGGAAGCTTTCTTT. Translated, it gives CSVEYLVAVEAFF.

V and J are TRBV4-2 and TRBJ2-1; either TRBD1 or TRBD2 may fit D (6 bases each). The CDR3 has 14 residues. Trimming took 4 bases from V and 8 from J, leaving 15 bases between them. CDR1 LGHNA and CDR2 YNFKEQ come from the germline V gene. CDR3 coding DNA: TGTGCCAGCAGCCCCGGCGGAGGGGGTTATGAGCAGTTCTTC. It codes for CASSPGGGGYEQFF.

V usage is TRBV4-1 and J usage is TRBJ1-1, with D unclear. V lost 3 bases to trimming and J lost 3 bases, with 11 bases between them. Germline assignment: CDR1 MGHRA and CDR2 YSYEKL. The length of the CDR3 is 14 residues. The CDR3 here is CASSQSGLDTEAFF. Written as DNA, the CDR3 is TGCGCCAGCAGCCAGTCGGGCCTTGACACTGAAGCTTTCTTT.

The rearrangement uses TRBV5-6 and TRBJ1-1, with D uncertain. Germline-derived CDR1 and CDR2 are SGHDT and YYEEEE. V shed 2 bases and J shed 3 bases, with 14 bases lying between them. The CDR3 extends over 15 amino acids. Here the CDR3 DNA reads TGTGCCAGCAGCTTACGGGCCGGTGTGGACACTGAAGCTTTCTTT. Its translation is CASSLRAGVDTEAFF.

The chain links TRBV5-1 to TRBJ1-1; the D is unclear. Germline values: CDR1 SGHRS, CDR2 YFSETQ. V was cut by 1 base and J by 3 bases, with 13 bases left in between. The CDR3 is 15 amino acids. The CDR3 nucleotides read TGCGCCAGCAGCTTGTTCACAGCTGAAGACACTGAAGCTTTCTTT. Translating it yields CASSLFTAEDTEAFF.

The genes are TRBV5-5 and TRBJ2-7; D remains unclear. CDR3 length equals 13 residues. V lost 4 bases and J lost 4, with 12 bases in between. Looked up from germline, CDR1 is SGHKS and CDR2 is YYEKEE (reference sequence). The CDR3 protein is CASSPENPYEQYF. In nucleotides, the CDR3 is TGTGCCAGCAGCCCAGAGAATCCGTACGAGCAGTACTTC.

This clone was recorded only once. This sequence joins TRBV7-9 and TRBJ1-2; D gene ambiguous. Germline CDR1 reads SEHNR; CDR2 reads FQNEAQ (reference sequence). The germline V and J ends were trimmed by 3 bases and 4 bases, with 9 bases remaining between them. This CDR3 comprises 13 residues. The DNA of the CDR3 is TGTGCCAGCAGCTTTGACGGTACCTATGGCTACACCTTC. Translating it yields CASSFDGTYGYTF.

J is TRBJ2-4 and V is TRBV5-1, with D maybe TRBD1 (5 bases). Trimming cost V 4 bases and J 0 bases, with 20 bases left between them. The CDR3 runs to 18 residues. From germline, CDR1 is SGHRS and CDR2 YFSETQ. For the CDR3, the DNA is TGCGCCAGCAGCCTGGGGTGGCAAGGGGATATAGCCAAAAACATTCAGTACTTC. This codes for CASSLGWQGDIAKNIQYF.